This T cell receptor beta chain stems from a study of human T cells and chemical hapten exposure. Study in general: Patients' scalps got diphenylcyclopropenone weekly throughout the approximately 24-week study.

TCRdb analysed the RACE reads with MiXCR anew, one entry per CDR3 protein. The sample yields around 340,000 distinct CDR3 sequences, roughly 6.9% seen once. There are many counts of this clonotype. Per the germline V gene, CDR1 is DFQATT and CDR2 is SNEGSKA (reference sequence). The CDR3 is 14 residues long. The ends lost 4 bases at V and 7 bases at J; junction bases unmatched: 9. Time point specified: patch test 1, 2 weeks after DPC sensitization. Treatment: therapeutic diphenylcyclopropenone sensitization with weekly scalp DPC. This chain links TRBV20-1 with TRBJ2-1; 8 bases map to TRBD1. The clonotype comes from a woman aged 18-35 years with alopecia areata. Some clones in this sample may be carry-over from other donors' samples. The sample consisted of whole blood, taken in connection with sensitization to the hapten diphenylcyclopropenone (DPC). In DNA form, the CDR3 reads TGCAGTGCTACCGGGACAGGCGGATTTAATGAGCAGTTCTTC. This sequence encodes CSATGTGGFNEQFF.